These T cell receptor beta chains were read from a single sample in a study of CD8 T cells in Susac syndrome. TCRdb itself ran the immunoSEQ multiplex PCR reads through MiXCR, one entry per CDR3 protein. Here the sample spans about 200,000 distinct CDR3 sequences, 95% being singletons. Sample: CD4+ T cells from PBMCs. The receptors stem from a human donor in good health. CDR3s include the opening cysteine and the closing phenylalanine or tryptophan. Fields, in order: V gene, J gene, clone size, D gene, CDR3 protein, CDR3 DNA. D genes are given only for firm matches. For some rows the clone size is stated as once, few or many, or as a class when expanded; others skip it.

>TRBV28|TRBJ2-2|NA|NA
CASSWDPETGELFF
TGTGCCAGCAGTTGGGACCCAGAGACCGGGGAGCTGTTTTTT
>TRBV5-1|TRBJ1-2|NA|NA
CASSLAGQFYGYTF
TGCGCCAGCAGCTTGGCCGGGCAGTTCTATGGCTACACCTTC
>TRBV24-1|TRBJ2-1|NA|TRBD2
CATKTSGSNEQFF
TGTGCCACCAAGACTAGCGGGAGCAATGAGCAGTTCTTC
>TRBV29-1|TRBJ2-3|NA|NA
CSVQGGGTDTQYF
TGCAGCGTCCAGGGAGGCGGCACAGATACGCAGTATTTT
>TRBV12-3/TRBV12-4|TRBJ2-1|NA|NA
CASSLLAIPGDEQFF
TGTGCCAGCAGTTTACTAGCGATTCCGGGGGATGAGCAGTTCTTC
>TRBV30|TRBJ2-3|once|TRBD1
CAWGTGGGTDTQYF
TGTGCCTGGGGGACAGGGGGCGGGACAGATACGCAGTATTTT
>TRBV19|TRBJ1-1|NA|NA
CASKVGNTEAFF
TGTGCCAGTAAGGTCGGGAACACTGAAGCTTTCTTT
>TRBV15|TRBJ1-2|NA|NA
CATSATTAGGYTF
TGTGCCACCAGCGCAACCACAGCCGGTGGCTACACCTTC
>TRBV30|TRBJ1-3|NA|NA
CAWMVGSSGNTIYF
TGTGCCTGGATGGTGGGGAGCTCTGGAAACACCATATATTTT
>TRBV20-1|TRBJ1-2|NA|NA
CSPWWGAGYTF
TGCAGCCCATGGTGGGGGGCTGGCTACACCTTC
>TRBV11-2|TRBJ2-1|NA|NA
CASSLGTNNEQFF
TGTGCCAGCAGCTTAGGAACTAACAATGAGCAGTTCTTC
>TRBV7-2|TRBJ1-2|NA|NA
CASSLAGQNQGNYGYTF
TGTGCCAGCAGCTTAGCAGGACAGAATCAAGGGAACTATGGCTACACCTTC
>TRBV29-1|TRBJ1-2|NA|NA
CSGGDGSYGYTF
TGCAGCGGGGGGGACGGTAGCTATGGCTACACCTTC
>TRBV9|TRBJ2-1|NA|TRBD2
CASSVGGGPYNEQFF
TGTGCCAGCAGCGTAGGCGGGGGACCGTACAATGAGCAGTTCTTC
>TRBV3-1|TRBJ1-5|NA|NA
CASSQDNQRPQHF
TGTGCCAGCAGCCAGGACAACCAGAGGCCCCAGCATTTT
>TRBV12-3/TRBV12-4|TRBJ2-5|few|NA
CASSQRGTQYF
TGTGCCAGCAGTCAGAGAGGAACCCAGTACTTC
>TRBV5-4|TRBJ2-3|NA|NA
CASRGNRSGTDTQYF
TGTGCCAGCCGCGGAAATAGGAGTGGCACAGATACGCAGTATTTT
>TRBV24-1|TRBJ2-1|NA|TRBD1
CATSRQGYGEQFF
TGTGCCACCAGTCGACAGGGGTACGGTGAGCAGTTCTTC
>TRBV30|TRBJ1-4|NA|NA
CARGSRGGGLATNEKLFF
TGTGCCCGAGGTTCTAGGGGGGGCGGATTGGCAACTAATGAAAAACTGTTTTTT
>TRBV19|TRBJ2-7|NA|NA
CASSTDPQGYEQYF
TGTGCCAGTAGTACAGACCCACAGGGCTACGAGCAGTACTTC
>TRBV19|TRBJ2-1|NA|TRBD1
CASSPQTGTGGRNEQFF
TGTGCCAGTAGTCCTCAAACTGGGACAGGGGGCCGCAATGAGCAGTTCTTC
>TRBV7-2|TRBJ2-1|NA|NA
CASGGGPPYNEQFF
TGTGCCAGTGGGGGAGGCCCCCCCTACAATGAGCAGTTCTTC
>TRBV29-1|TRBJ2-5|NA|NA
CSVESGRRGYF
TGCAGCGTTGAATCGGGCCGTCGCGGGTACTTC
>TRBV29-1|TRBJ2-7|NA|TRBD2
CSVRTSGGYEQYF
TGCAGCGTTCGGACTAGCGGGGGTTACGAGCAGTACTTC
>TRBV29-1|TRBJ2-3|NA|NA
CSAEEGTDTQYF
TGCAGCGCCGAAGAGGGGACAGATACGCAGTATTTT
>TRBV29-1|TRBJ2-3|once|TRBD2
CSVEPLAGGPADTQYF
TGCAGCGTTGAACCACTAGCGGGAGGGCCGGCAGATACGCAGTATTTT
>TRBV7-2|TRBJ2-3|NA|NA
CASSLAPGLYTDTQYF
TGTGCCAGCAGCTTGGCCCCGGGACTCTACACAGATACGCAGTATTTT
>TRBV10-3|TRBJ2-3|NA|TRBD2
CASLSGEVDTQYF
TGTGCCAGCCTTAGCGGGGAAGTAGATACGCAGTATTTT
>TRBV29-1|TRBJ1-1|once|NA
CSVGNSLNTEAFF
TGCAGCGTTGGGAACTCGTTGAACACTGAAGCTTTCTTT